This TCR beta chain was sequenced during a study of Ad26.COV2.S vaccination and SARS-CoV-2 variants. Turning to the study itself: Enrollment placed the donor in the COV1001 Ad26.COV2.S trial arm. Doses of Ad26.COV2.S were injected into muscle once or twice, 56 days apart.

The CDR3 has 15 residues. The V and J ends lost 2 bases and 1 base respectively, with 11 bases between them. The germline V gene has CDR1 SGHVS and CDR2 FQNEAQ. Treatment described: 19 received Ad26.COV2.S at low or high dose, single or two shots; about 5 received placebo; per-sample allocation not given. Sampling took place 63 days after the first vaccine or placebo injection. This clone was seen at least ten times. As yet, its antigen is unknown. The data were produced by immunoSEQ multiplex PCR, yet TCRdb's version contains in-frame clones alone and is incomplete. The data contain some 370,000 clones, 83% of them seen just once; the ten biggest clones take up 7% to 9.5%. The study's findings and limits: The TCR-based breadth and depth measures might underestimate overall T cell responses. Vaccinated individuals (as opposed to placebo recipients) had higher spike-specific TCR breadth.

This sequence originates from a person aged 18-60 years who received the Ad26.COV2.S COVID-19 vaccine or a placebo. This rearrangement joins TRBV7-8 to TRBJ1-1; D remains ambiguous. The sample consisted of peripheral blood, taken in a trial of Ad26.COV2.S vaccine versus placebo. CDR3 residues: CASSLLWGSNTEAFF. Written as DNA, the CDR3 is TGTGCCAGCAGCTTACTTTGGGGATCGAACACTGAAGCTTTCTTT.